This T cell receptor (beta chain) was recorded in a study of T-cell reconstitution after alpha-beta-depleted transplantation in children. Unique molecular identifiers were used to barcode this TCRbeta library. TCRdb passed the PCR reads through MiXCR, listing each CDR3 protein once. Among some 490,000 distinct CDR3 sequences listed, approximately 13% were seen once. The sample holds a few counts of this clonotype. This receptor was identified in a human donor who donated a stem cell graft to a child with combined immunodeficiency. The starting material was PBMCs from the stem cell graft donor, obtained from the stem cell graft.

The CDR3 loop is CASSPRDGGNEQYF. CDR3 in DNA: TGCGCCAGCAGCCCCCGGGACGGGGGGAACGAGCAGTACTTC. The V and J genes are TRBV4-3 and TRBJ2-7; 7 nucleotides agree with TRBD2. CDR3 size: 14 residues. Germline V gene lookup returns CDR1 LGHNA and CDR2 YSLEER. The V gene end was trimmed by 4 bases and the J gene end by 5 bases; junction bases not matched to a gene: 8.